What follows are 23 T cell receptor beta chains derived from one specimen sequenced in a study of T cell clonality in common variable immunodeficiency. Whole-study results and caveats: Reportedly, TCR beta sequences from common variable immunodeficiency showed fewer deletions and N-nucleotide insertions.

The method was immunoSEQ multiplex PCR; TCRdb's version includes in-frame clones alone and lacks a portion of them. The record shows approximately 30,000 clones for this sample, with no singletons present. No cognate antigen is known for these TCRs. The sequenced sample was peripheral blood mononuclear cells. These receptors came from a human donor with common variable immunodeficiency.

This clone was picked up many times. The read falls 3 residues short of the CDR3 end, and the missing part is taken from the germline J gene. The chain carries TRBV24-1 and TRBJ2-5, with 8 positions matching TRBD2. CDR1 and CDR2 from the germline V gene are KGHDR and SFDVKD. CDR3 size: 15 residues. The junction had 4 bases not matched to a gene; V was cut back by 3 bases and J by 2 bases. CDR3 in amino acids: CATSDVAGLQETQYF. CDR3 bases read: TGTGCCACCAGTGATGTAGCGGGACTACAAGAGACC.

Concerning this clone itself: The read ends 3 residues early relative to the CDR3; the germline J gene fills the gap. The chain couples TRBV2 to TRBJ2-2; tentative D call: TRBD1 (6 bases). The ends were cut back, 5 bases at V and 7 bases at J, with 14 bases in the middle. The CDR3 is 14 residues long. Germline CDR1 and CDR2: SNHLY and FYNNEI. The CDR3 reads CASSRTAVSGELFF. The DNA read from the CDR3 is TGTGCCAGCAGTAGGACAGCGGTTAGCGGGGAG.

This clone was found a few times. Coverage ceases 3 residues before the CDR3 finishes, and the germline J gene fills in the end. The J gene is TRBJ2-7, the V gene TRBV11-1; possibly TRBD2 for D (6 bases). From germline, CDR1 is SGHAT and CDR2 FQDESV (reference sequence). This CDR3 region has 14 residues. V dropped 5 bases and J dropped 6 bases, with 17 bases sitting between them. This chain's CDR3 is CASSHRLDGAEQYF. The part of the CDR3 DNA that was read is TGTGCCAGCAGCCACCGACTAGATGGGGCCGAG.

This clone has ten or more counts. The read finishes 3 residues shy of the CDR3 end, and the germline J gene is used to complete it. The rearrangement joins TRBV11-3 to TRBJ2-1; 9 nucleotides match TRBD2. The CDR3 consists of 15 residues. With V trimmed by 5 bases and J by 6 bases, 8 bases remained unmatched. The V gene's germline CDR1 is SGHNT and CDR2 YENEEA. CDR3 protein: CASSPASGTFNEQFF. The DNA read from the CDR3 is TGTGCCAGCAGCCCGGCTAGCGGGACTTTCAATGAG. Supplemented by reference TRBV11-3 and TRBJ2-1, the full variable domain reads EAGVVQSPRYKIIEKKQPVAFWCNPISGHNTLYWYLQNLGQGPELLIRYENEEAVDDSQLPKDRFSAERLKGVDSTLKIQPAELGDSAVYLCASSPASGTFNEQFFGPGTRLTVL.

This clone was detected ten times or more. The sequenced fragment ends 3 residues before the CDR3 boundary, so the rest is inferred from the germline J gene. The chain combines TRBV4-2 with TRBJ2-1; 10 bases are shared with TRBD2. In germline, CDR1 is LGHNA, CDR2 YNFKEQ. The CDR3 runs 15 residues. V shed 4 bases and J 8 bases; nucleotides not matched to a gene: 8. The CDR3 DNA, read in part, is TGTGCCAGCAGCCTCGGGACAGCGGGGGGGGATGAG. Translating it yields CASSLGTAGGDE. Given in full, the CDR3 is CASSLGTAGGDEQFF.

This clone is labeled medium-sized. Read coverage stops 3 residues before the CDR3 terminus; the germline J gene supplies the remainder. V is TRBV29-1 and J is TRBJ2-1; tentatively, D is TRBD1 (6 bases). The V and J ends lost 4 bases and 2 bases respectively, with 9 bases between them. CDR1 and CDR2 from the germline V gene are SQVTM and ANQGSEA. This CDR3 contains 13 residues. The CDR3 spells CSVAQGTYNEQFF. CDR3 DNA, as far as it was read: TGCAGCGTTGCTCAGGGGACCTACAATGAG.

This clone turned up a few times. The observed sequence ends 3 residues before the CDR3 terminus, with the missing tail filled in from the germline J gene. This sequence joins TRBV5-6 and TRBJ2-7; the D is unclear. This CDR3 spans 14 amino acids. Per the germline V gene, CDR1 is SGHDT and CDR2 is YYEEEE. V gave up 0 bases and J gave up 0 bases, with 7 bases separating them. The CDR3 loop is CASSLVVYSYEQYF. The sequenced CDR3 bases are TGTGCCAGCAGCTTGGTTGTCTACTCCTACGAG.

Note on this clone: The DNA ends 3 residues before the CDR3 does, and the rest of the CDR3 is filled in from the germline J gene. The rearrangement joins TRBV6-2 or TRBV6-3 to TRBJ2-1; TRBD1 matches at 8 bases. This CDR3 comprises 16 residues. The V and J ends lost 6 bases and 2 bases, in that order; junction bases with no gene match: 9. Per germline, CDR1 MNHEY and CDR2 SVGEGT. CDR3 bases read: TGTGCCAGCAGCAGACAGGGGTTAAGCGCCTACAATGAG. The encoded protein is CASSRQGLSAYNE. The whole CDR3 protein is CASSRQGLSAYNEQFF.

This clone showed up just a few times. CDR3 DNA (partial): TGTGCCAGCAGCTCACACCCCAATCTAGCGGGATACTACAATGAG. Protein: CASSSHPNLAGYYNE. The entire CDR3 protein reads CASSSHPNLAGYYNEQFF. The chain employs TRBV7-3 and TRBJ2-1; 9 bases are a match to TRBD2. The DNA ends 3 residues before the CDR3 does, and the rest of the CDR3 is filled in from the germline J gene. Germline V CDR1 and CDR2: SGHTA, FQGTGA. The CDR3 sequence is 18 residues long. Trimming cost V 4 bases and J 3 bases; bases outside gene matches: 13. The whole variable domain, filled in from reference TRBV7-3 and TRBJ2-1, reads GAGVSQTPSNKVTEKGKYVELRCDPISGHTALYWYRQSLGQGPEFLIYFQGTGAADDSGLPNDRFFAVRPEGSVSTLKIQRTERGDSAVYLCASSSHPNLAGYYNEQFFGPGTRLTVL.

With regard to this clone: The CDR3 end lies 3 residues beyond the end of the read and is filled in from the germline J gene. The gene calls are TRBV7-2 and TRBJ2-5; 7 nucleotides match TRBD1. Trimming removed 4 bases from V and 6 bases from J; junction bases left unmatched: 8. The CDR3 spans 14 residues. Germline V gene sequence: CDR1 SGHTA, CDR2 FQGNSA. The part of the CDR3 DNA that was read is TGTGCCAGCAGCTCCGGACAGGCATATAAGACC. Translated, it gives CASSSGQAYKT. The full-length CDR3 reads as CASSSGQAYKTQYF.

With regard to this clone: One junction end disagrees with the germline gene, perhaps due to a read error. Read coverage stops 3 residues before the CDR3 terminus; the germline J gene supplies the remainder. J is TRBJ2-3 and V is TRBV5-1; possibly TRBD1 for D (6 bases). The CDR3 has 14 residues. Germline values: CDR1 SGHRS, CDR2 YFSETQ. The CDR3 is CASGLQGPLDTQYF. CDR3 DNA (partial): TGCGCCAGCGGCTTACAGGGACCTCTTGATACG.

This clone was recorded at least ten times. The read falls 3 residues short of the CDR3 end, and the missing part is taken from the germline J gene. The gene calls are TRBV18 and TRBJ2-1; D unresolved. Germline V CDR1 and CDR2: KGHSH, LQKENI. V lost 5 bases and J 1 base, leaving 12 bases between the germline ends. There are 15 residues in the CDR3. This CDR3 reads CASSTQVGSYNEQFF. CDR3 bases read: TGTGCCAGCTCAACTCAGGTAGGATCCTACAATGAG.

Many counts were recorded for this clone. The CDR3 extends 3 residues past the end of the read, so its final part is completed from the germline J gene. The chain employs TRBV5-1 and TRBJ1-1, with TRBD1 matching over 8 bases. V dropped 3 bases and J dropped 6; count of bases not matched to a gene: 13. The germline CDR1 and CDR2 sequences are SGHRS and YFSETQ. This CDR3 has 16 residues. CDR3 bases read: TGCGCCAGCAGCTCGGATCGCGGACAGGGCGGCCCTGAA. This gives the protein CASSSDRGQGGPE. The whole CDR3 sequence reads CASSSDRGQGGPEAFF.

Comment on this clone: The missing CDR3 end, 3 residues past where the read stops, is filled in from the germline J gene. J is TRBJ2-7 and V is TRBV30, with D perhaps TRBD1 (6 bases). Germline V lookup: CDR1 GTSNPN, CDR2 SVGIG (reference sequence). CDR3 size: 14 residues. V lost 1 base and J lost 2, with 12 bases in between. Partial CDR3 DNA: TGTGCCTGGAGTGGCGGACAGTATCCCTACGAG. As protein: CAWSGGQYPYE. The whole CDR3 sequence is CAWSGGQYPYEQYF.

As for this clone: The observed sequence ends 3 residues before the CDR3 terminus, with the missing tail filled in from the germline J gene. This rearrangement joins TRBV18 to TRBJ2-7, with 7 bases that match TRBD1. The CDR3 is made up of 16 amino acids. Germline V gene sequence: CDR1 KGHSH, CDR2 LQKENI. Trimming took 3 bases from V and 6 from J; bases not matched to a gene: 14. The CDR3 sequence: CASSPYPGQSFPEQYF. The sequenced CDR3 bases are TGTGCCAGCTCACCGTACCCGGGACAGTCCTTTCCCGAG.

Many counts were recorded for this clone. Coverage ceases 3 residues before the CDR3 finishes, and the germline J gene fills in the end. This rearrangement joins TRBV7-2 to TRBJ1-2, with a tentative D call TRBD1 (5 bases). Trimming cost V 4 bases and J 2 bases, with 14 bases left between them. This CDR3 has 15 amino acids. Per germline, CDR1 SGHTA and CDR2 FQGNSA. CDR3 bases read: TGTGCCAGCAGCTCCCCGGGACTCAGGAACTATGGC. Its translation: CASSSPGLRNYG. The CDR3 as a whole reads CASSSPGLRNYGYTF.

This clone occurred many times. Incomplete CDR3 DNA: TGTGCCAGTAAAGATAGCGGAAGGGGAGGCACCGGGGAG. It translates to CASKDSGRGGTGE. In full, the CDR3 is CASKDSGRGGTGELFF. V gene TRBV19 combines with J gene TRBJ2-2; perhaps TRBD2 as D (6 bases). The read halts 3 residues ahead of the CDR3 end, with the missing end drawn from the germline J gene. The CDR3 is 16 residues long. From germline, CDR1 is LNHDA and CDR2 SQIVND (reference sequence). The V end was cut by 7 bases, the J end by 4 bases, with 19 bases between.

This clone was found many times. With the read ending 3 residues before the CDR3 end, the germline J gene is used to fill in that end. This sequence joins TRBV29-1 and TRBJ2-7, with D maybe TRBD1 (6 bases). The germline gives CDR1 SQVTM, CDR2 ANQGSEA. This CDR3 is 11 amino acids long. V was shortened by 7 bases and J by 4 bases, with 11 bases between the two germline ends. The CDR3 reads CSAGAYYEQYF. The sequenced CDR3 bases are TGCAGCGCAGGGGCGTATTACGAG.

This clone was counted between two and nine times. The CDR3 sequence: CASSLGSVTEAFF. The DNA read from the CDR3 is TGCGCCAGCAGCTTGGGCTCGGTTACTGAA. The V call is TRBV5-1, the J call TRBJ1-1; D unresolved. The read stops 3 residues short of the end of the CDR3; the missing end is completed from the germline J gene. V lost 0 bases to trimming and J lost 5 bases, with 8 bases between them. Germline lookup yields CDR1 SGHRS and CDR2 YFSETQ. This CDR3 spans 13 amino acids.

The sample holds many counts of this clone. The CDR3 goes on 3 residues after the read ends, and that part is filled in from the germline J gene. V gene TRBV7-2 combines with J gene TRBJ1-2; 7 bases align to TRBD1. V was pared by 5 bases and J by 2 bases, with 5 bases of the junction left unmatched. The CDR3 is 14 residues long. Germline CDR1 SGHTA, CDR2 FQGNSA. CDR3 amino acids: CASSQQGKNYGYTF. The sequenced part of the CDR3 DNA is TGTGCCAGCAGCCAACAGGGGAAAAACTATGGC.

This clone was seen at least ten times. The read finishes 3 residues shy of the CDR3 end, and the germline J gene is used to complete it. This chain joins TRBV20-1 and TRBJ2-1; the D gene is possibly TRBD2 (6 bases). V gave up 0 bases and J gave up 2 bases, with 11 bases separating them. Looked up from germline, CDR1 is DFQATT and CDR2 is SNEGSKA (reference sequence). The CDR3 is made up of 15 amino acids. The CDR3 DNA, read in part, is TGCAGTGCTAGAGATTCGGGACTGCCCTACAATGAG. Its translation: CSARDSGLPYNE. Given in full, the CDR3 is CSARDSGLPYNEQFF.

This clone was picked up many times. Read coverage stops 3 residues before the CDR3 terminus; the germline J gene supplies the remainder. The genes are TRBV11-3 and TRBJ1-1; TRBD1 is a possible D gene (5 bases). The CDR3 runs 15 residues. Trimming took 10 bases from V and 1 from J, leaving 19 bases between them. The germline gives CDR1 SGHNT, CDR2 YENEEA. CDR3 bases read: TGTGCCACCCGACTGAGGGGATCGCGGAACACTGAA. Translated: CATRLRGSRNTE. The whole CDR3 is CATRLRGSRNTEAFF. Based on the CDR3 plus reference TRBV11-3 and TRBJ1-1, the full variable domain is EAGVVQSPRYKIIEKKQPVAFWCNPISGHNTLYWYLQNLGQGPELLIRYENEEAVDDSQLPKDRFSAERLKGVDSTLKIQPAELGDSAVYLCATRLRGSRNTEAFFGQGTRLTVV.

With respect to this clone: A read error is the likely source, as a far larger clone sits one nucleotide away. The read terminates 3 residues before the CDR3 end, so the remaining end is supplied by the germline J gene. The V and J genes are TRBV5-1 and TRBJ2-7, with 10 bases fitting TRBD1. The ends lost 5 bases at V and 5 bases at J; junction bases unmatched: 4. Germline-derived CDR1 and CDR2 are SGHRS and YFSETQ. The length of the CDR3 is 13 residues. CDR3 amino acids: CASSWDRGDEQYF. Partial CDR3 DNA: TGCGCCAGCAGTTGGGACAGGGGAGACGAG. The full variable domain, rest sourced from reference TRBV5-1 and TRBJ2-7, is KAGVTQTPRYLIKTRGQQVTLSCSPISGHRSVSWYQQTPGQGLQFLFEYFSETQRNKGNFPGRFSGRQFSNSRSEMNVSTLELGDSALYLCASSWDRGDEQYFGPGTRLTVT.